This T cell receptor (beta chain) was retrieved from a study of cytomegalovirus exposure and HLA in healthy donors. Study observations and caveats: A further, later analysis showed that HLA-associated TCR beta chains (compared with equally common others) were more clonally expanded. As a later analysis showed, a missense DCLRE1C variant was linked to trimming of TCR beta V- and J-genes.

The PCR had 60 Vbeta and 13 Jbeta primers. The table came from immunoSEQ multiplex PCR; TCRdb's copy has only in-frame clones and leaves some out. The sample carries more than 90,000 clones, roughly 79% recorded once. Remarks on this clone: Its antigen remains unidentified.

This receptor was obtained from a man aged 30-40 years in good health and CMV-seronegative. The sample was PBMCs.

The CDR3 DNA reads TGTGCCAGCTCACCACTTCAGGGGAACACTGAAGCTTTCTTT. Its protein product is CASSPLQGNTEAFF. This rearrangement joins TRBV18 to TRBJ1-1; tentative D call: TRBD1 (5 bases). Per the germline V gene, CDR1 is KGHSH and CDR2 is LQKENI. The CDR3 covers 14 residues. V lost 1 base, J lost 1 base, and 7 bases lay in between. Full variable domain (remainder filled in from reference TRBV18 and TRBJ1-1): NAGVMQNPRHLVRRRGQEARLRCSPMKGHSHVYWYRQLPEEGLKFMVYLQKENIIDESGMPKERFSAEFPKEGPSILRIQQVVRGDSAAYFCASSPLQGNTEAFFGQGTRLTVV.